These 25 T cell receptor beta chains originate from one sample sequenced in a study of blood T cell repertoires in COVID-19. The assay was immunoSEQ multiplex PCR, and TCRdb's table has in-frame clones only and misses some. Altogether tens of thousands of clones are present, around 72% being singletons, with the ten largest covering approximately 40%. The sequenced material came from peripheral blood. The receptors originated from an elderly woman with acute or convalescent COVID-19.

J is TRBJ1-1 and V is TRBV30; perhaps TRBD1 as D (5 bases). Germline CDR1 GTSNPN, CDR2 SVGIG (reference sequence). The CDR3 length is 11 residues. Trimming removed 3 bases from V and 9 bases from J, with 11 bases in between. CDR3 region: CAWSGGAKAFF. CDR3 in DNA: TGTGCCTGGAGCGGAGGGGCAAAAGCTTTCTTT.

The rearrangement links TRBV6-4 to TRBJ2-7; a weak D match, TRBD2 (5 bases). The CDR3 sequence is 14 residues long. Trimming removed 4 bases at V and 7 bases at J, with 17 bases between. The V gene's germline CDR1 is MRHNA and CDR2 SNTAGT. Here the CDR3 DNA reads TGTGCCAGCAGTGCGGAACGACCCGAGCGGGAGCAGTACTTC. This translates into CASSAERPEREQYF.

The rearrangement links TRBV10-3 to TRBJ1-1, with unresolved D. CDR1 ENHRY and CDR2 SYGVKD come from the germline V gene. V gave up 8 bases and J gave up 4 bases, with 8 bases separating them. This CDR3 is built from 11 residues. The chain's CDR3 is CAIQSGTEAFF. The CDR3 DNA sequence: TGTGCCATCCAGTCAGGCACTGAAGCTTTCTTT.

This clone was observed a handful of times. The chain couples TRBV2 to TRBJ2-3; D possibly corresponds to TRBD1 (5 bases). Germline CDR1 is SNHLY and CDR2 is FYNNEI. V lost 11 bases, J lost 0 bases, and 12 bases lay in between. The CDR3 loop spans 13 amino acids. The CDR3 nucleotides are TGTGCCGGTAGGGGTGGGAGCACAGATACGCAGTATTTT. As protein: CAGRGGSTDTQYF.

In its sample, this clone was seen a few times. This chain joins TRBV9 and TRBJ1-4; 8 bases agree with TRBD1. The CDR3 runs to 17 residues. CDR1 SGDLS and CDR2 YYNGEE come from the germline V gene. V dropped 4 bases and J dropped 0; count of bases not matched to a gene: 8. CDR3 nucleotides: TGTGCCAGCAGCCCTGACAGGGGAACCTCAACTAATGAAAAACTGTTTTTT. It is translated as CASSPDRGTSTNEKLFF. Variable domain in full (rest from reference TRBV9 and TRBJ1-4): DSGVTQTPKHLITATGQRVTLRCSPRSGDLSVYWYQQSLDQGLQFLIQYYNGEERAKGNILERFSAQQFPDLHSELNLSSLELGDSALYFCASSPDRGTSTNEKLFFGSGTQLSVL.

This clone was observed a handful of times. The DNA for the CDR3 is TGTGCCAGCTCACCAACCATGTCTAGCGGGAGAACTGCCGGGGAGCTGTTTTTT. It translates to CASSPTMSSGRTAGELFF. The chain employs TRBV18 and TRBJ2-2; 10 positions agree with TRBD2. The germline CDR1 and CDR2 sequences are KGHSH and LQKENI. CDR3 length: 18 residues. The J segment lost 6 bases and the V segment lost 2 bases, leaving 12 bases of the junction unmatched.

The chain joins TRBV19 to TRBJ1-1, with D unclear. Trimming took off 3 bases at V and 7 bases at J, with 9 bases between the two ends. Germline V gives CDR1 LNHDA, CDR2 SQIVND (reference sequence). CDR3 size: 12 residues. This chain's CDR3 is CASSIYGLEAFF. CDR3 nucleotides: TGTGCCAGTAGTATTTACGGACTTGAAGCTTTCTTT. Based on the CDR3 plus reference TRBV19 and TRBJ1-1, the full variable domain is DGGITQSPKYLFRKEGQNVTLSCEQNLNHDAMYWYRQDPGQGLRLIYYSQIVNDFQKGDIAEGYSVSREKKESFPLTVTSAQKNPTAFYLCASSIYGLEAFFGQGTRLTVV.

The CDR3 region is CASSSGLAGAGEQFF. As DNA, the CDR3 is TGTGCCAGCAGCTCAGGACTAGCGGGGGCGGGTGAGCAGTTCTTC. The V and J genes are TRBV9 and TRBJ2-1; TRBD2 agrees at 13 bases. V lost 4 bases and J lost 9; bases outside the gene matches: 7. This CDR3 is built from 15 residues. Per the germline V gene, CDR1 is SGDLS and CDR2 is YYNGEE. Looking up the rest from reference TRBV9 and TRBJ2-1 gives the full variable domain: DSGVTQTPKHLITATGQRVTLRCSPRSGDLSVYWYQQSLDQGLQFLIQYYNGEERAKGNILERFSAQQFPDLHSELNLSSLELGDSALYFCASSSGLAGAGEQFFGPGTRLTVL.

J is TRBJ2-6 and V is TRBV7-2; tentative D call: TRBD2 (5 bases). The germline V gene has CDR1 SGHTA and CDR2 FQGNSA. This CDR3 is 19 amino acids long. The germline V and J ends were trimmed by 2 bases and 0 bases, with 17 bases remaining between them. CDR3 region: CASSLHPRQGSSGANVLTF. As DNA, the CDR3 is TGTGCCAGCAGCTTACATCCTCGACAAGGGAGCTCTGGGGCCAACGTCCTGACTTTC.

The chain combines TRBV3-1 (or the pseudogene TRBV3-2) with TRBJ1-6; D gene unclear. The CDR3 contains 15 residues. Trimming removed 4 bases from V and 6 bases from J, with 13 bases in between. CDR1 and CDR2 (germline): LGHDT, YNNKEL (reference sequence). The CDR3 reads CASSPRGRINSPLHF. The CDR3 bases are TGTGCCAGCAGCCCGCGGGGTAGAATTAATTCACCCCTCCACTTT.

The J gene is TRBJ1-1, the V gene TRBV5-1, with 8 bases aligning to TRBD1. The CDR3 is 16 amino acids. CDR1 and CDR2 (germline): SGHRS, YFSETQ. Trimming removed 2 bases from V and 1 base from J; junction bases left unmatched: 7. Written as DNA, the CDR3 is TGCGCCAGCAGCTTTTTGCAGGGGGCTACGAACACTGAAGCTTTCTTT. This codes for CASSFLQGATNTEAFF. The full variable domain, with the rest looked up from reference TRBV5-1 and TRBJ1-1, is KAGVTQTPRYLIKTRGQQVTLSCSPISGHRSVSWYQQTPGQGLQFLFEYFSETQRNKGNFPGRFSGRQFSNSRSEMNVSTLELGDSALYLCASSFLQGATNTEAFFGQGTRLTVV.

The chain combines TRBV7-2 with TRBJ2-2; 7 bases match TRBD2. Germline CDR1 is SGHTA and CDR2 is FQGNSA. This CDR3 is 14 amino acids long. Trimming removed 3 bases from V and 6 bases from J; junction bases left unmatched: 4. CDR3 amino acids: CASSFEGRAGELFF. CDR3 in DNA: TGTGCCAGCAGCTTTGAGGGGAGGGCCGGGGAGCTGTTTTTT.

This rearrangement joins TRBV11-2 to TRBJ1-3, with TRBD1 identical over 8 bases. Germline V gives CDR1 SGHAT, CDR2 FQNNGV. The CDR3 runs to 15 residues. Trimming at V came to 3 bases and at J to 6 bases, leaving 7 bases not matched to a gene. The CDR3 reads CASSFRGLPLNTIYF. The CDR3 nucleotides are TGTGCCAGCAGCTTCAGGGGGCTCCCACTAAACACCATATATTTT.

The chain couples TRBV5-5 to TRBJ2-4; D unclear. The CDR3 is 13 amino acids. Germline V lookup: CDR1 SGHKS, CDR2 YYEKEE (reference sequence). With 6 bases removed from V and 1 base from J, the gap between germline ends came to 8 bases. CDR3 amino acids: CASMEFAKNIQYF. The CDR3 DNA follows: TGTGCCAGCATGGAGTTCGCCAAAAACATTCAGTACTTC.

J is TRBJ2-5 and V is TRBV2; D is possibly TRBD1 (6 bases). The germline V gene encodes CDR1 SNHLY and CDR2 FYNNEI. V shed 9 bases and J shed 2 bases, with 16 bases lying between them. The length of the CDR3 is 14 residues. The CDR3 loop is CASSWGRGQETQYF. The DNA of the CDR3 is TGTGCCAGTAGTTGGGGTAGGGGGCAAGAGACCCAGTACTTC.

The chain employs TRBV11-3 and TRBJ1-3; D not certain. Deletions cut 3 bases from V and 3 bases from J, with 9 bases between. Germline CDR1 SGHNT, CDR2 YENEEA. The CDR3 has 14 residues. Here the CDR3 reads CASSLEGSGNTIYF. Here the CDR3 DNA reads TGTGCCAGCAGCTTGGAAGGGAGTGGAAACACCATATATTTT.

The chain employs TRBV5-5 and TRBJ1-4; D is possibly TRBD1 (6 bases). Trimming removed 4 bases at V and 6 bases at J, with 16 bases between. The length of the CDR3 is 15 residues. CDR1 is SGHKS, CDR2 YYEKEE, per germline (reference sequence). The CDR3 spells CASSPDGGRDEKLFF. The CDR3 DNA follows: TGTGCCAGCAGCCCGGACGGGGGGCGGGATGAAAAACTGTTTTTT.

The chain uses TRBV28 and TRBJ2-3, with TRBD2 matching over 13 bases. CDR1 is MDHEN, CDR2 SYDVKM, per germline. V shed 4 bases and J 3 bases; nucleotides not matched to a gene: 4. The CDR3 has 16 amino acids. The CDR3 region has the DNA TGTGCCAGCAGTTCCGGACTAGCGGGGGTGACAGATACGCAGTATTTT. It is translated as CASSSGLAGVTDTQYF.

V gene TRBV18 combines with J gene TRBJ2-5; D perhaps matches TRBD1 (6 bases). Germline V lookup: CDR1 KGHSH, CDR2 LQKENI. The CDR3 sequence is 15 residues long. Trimming removed 3 bases at V and 5 bases at J, with 16 bases between. The CDR3 reads CASSPLQGRGETQYF. CDR3 nucleotides: TGTGCCAGCTCACCGCTCCAGGGGCGCGGGGAGACCCAGTACTTC.

The chain couples TRBV12-5 to TRBJ2-7; 12 bases agree with TRBD2. J gave up 2 bases and V 3 bases, and 2 bases lay outside the gene matches. The CDR3 consists of 15 residues. The V gene's germline CDR1 is LGHNT and CDR2 FRNRAP. CDR3 amino acids: CASGFRTSGAYEQYF. The CDR3 nucleotides are TGTGCTAGTGGTTTCAGGACTAGCGGGGCCTACGAGCAGTACTTC.

The chain recombines TRBV29-1 with TRBJ2-7, with 9 bases lining up with TRBD2. Germline assignment: CDR1 SQVTM and CDR2 ANQGSEA. The CDR3 runs 13 residues. V lost 1 base, J lost 6 bases, and 4 bases stayed unmatched. In nucleotides, the CDR3 is TGCAGCGTTGAAGGGTTAGCGGGAGCCGAGCAGTACTTC. As protein: CSVEGLAGAEQYF.

J is TRBJ2-2 and V is TRBV5-4, with 11 bases lining up with TRBD2. Germline V CDR1 and CDR2: SGHNT, YYREEE (reference sequence). The V gene end was trimmed by 3 bases and the J gene end by 2 bases; junction bases not matched to a gene: 3. The CDR3 runs 16 residues. CDR3 in DNA: TGTGCCAGCAGCTCCGGACTAGCGGGTAACACCGGGGAGCTGTTTTTT. This encodes CASSSGLAGNTGELFF. The variable domain in full, completed from reference TRBV5-4 and TRBJ2-2, reads ETGVTQSPTHLIKTRGQQVTLRCSSQSGHNTVSWYQQALGQGPQFIFQYYREEENGRGNFPPRFSGLQFPNYSSELNVNALELDDSALYLCASSSGLAGNTGELFFGEGSRLTVL.

The chain joins TRBV24-1 to TRBJ2-7; 7 bases are shared with TRBD2. This CDR3 has 13 residues. From germline, CDR1 is KGHDR and CDR2 SFDVKD. V was pared by 3 bases and J by 9 bases, with 7 bases of the junction left unmatched. CDR3 residues: CATSDPGRDRQYF. The CDR3 DNA reads as TGTGCCACCAGTGATCCAGGGAGGGACCGGCAGTACTTC.

This sequence joins TRBV3-1 (or the pseudogene TRBV3-2) and TRBJ2-5, with TRBD1 matching 7 bases. CDR3 length: 14 residues. Germline-derived CDR1 and CDR2 are LGHDT and YNNKEL (reference sequence). With V trimmed by 0 bases and J by 7 bases, 5 bases remained unmatched. CDR3 in amino acids: CASSQDTAGGTQYF. In nucleotides, the CDR3 is TGTGCCAGCAGCCAAGACACAGCAGGGGGGACCCAGTACTTC.

This chain joins TRBV21-1 and TRBJ2-7; TRBD1 is taken as the D call from the table, unchecked against the DNA. TRBV21-1 is listed as a pseudogene. This CDR3 has 13 amino acids. The CDR3 here is CASSKGATYEQYF. CDR3 DNA sequence: TGTGCCAGCAGCAAAGGGGCGACCTACGAGCAGTACTTC.